The T cell receptor beta chain described here comes from a study of CD8 T cells in ankylosing spondylitis. Broader study findings: Before this, some motif variants had been reported in reactive arthritis synovial fluid and blood. It was reported that disease-linked clones were significantly enriched in matched ankylosing spondylitis synovial fluid. Relatively rare in peripheral blood, disease-linked clones were also CD8+.

The CDR3 length is 15 residues. J was trimmed by 7 bases and V by 6 bases; bases with no gene match: 8. Per the germline V gene, CDR1 is ENHRY and CDR2 is SYGVKD. TCRdb reanalysed the 5' RACE reads using MiXCR and keeps one entry per CDR3 protein. The repertoire holds about 310,000 distinct CDR3 sequences, less than 25% seen once, with roughly 4% in the top ten. A remark on this clonotype: The antigen remains unidentified.

This receptor was taken from a female donor with ankylosing spondylitis or in good health (not recorded which). The sequenced sample was blood, either unsorted or a sorted T cell fraction (not recorded which). The rearrangement links TRBV10-3 to TRBJ2-1, with 11 bases lining up with TRBD2. The CDR3 sequence is CAISTSGSAWNEQFF. CDR3 DNA: TGTGCCATCAGCACTAGCGGGAGCGCTTGGAATGAGCAGTTCTTC.